Reported below is one T cell receptor (beta chain). This clone was observed a handful of times. The antigen it recognizes is unknown. Base qualities are missing; no much larger clone stands one base away. The junction shows trimming of 0 bases on V and 5 bases on J, plus 7 bases between the germline ends. CDR1 and CDR2, per the germline V gene, are MNHEY and SVGEGT. Including cysteine and phenylalanine, the CDR3 has 13 amino acids. Only the CDR3 part of the read is kept: 39 bases, read in frame from the first base. What this sample's treatment or condition label stands for: about 20 received Ad26.COV2.S at low or high dose, single or two shots; about 5 received placebo; per-sample allocation not given. Repertoires of vaccine and placebo recipients were sequenced from samples taken on day 63 after the first injection. Cohort 1b enrolled roughly 25 adults aged 18-55 years at a single site in Boston, USA, between 29 July and 7 August 2020. Ad26.COV2.S consisted of a replication-incompetent adenovirus type 26 vector by which a prefusion-stabilized SARS-CoV-2 spike protein from the original Wuhan strain was expressed.

This record comes from a study of Ad26.COV2.S vaccination and SARS-CoV-2 variants (dated by TCRdb to the early 2020s). For the wider study: Donors in the vaccine arm were drawn from COV1001, a phase I-IIa trial of Ad26.COV2.S in healthy adults that was multicentre, randomized, double-blind and placebo-controlled. Investigators did not know the trial group allocation while performing experiments and assessing outcomes. Ad26.COV2.S was administered intramuscularly at a dose of 5x10^10 or 1x10^11 viral particles, either as one shot or as two shots given 56 days apart. The TCR-sequenced set comprised roughly 30 samples: around 20 Ad26.COV2.S vaccine recipients, 5 placebo recipients and 8 SARS-CoV-2 convalescent individuals. Sequencing of the TCRbeta repertoire served to evaluate the specificity and breadth of SARS-CoV-2-reactive T cell receptors following Ad26.COV2.S vaccination. Participants in the trial were split at random into five groups of five each, receiving low-dose or high-dose Ad26.COV2.S once or twice, or else placebo on both occasions.

The paper's findings and limits, for the study overall: After vaccination, spike-specific CD8+ and CD4+ T cell responses were reported to show substantial breadth. The study was not powered for comparison of responses between vaccine doses or regimens. Vaccine and placebo recipients had similar non-spike TCR breadth, a finding consistent with the vaccine containing only spike. The authors noted that total T cell responses may have been underestimated by the TCR breadth and depth analyses. Ad26.COV2.S recipients had higher spike-specific TCR breadth than placebo recipients (P = 0.0014).

TCRbeta CDR3 regions were sequenced with the immunoSEQ Assay. After extraction, genomic DNA underwent amplification by bias-controlled multiplex PCR, followed by high-throughput sequencing. From the authors' description of their analysis: Collapsing and filtering of sequences were performed to quantify the absolute abundance of each unique TCRbeta CDR3 region. T cell fraction was estimated by normalization of TCRbeta template counts to usable DNA, with usable DNA being measured through amplification of reference genes present in all nucleated cells. Repertoire TCRs were annotated as SARS-CoV-2-specific when V gene, CDR3 amino acid sequence and J gene were exactly matched to a known reactive TCR set. The reference SARS-CoV-2 TCR set came from MIRA and was filtered for enrichment in COVID-19-positive ImmuneCODE repertoires, removing public or cross-reactive TCRs. Based on the MIRA antigens, annotated TCRs were further analysed at the level of specific ORF or position within ORF. Breadth was defined as the number of annotated unique rearrangements divided by the total number of unique productive rearrangements, and depth was defined as the summed frequency of the annotated unique rearrangements. Group comparisons of TCR breadth used two-sided Wilcoxon rank-sum tests. TCRdb re-hosts the immuneACCESS table, in-frame sequences only. Its copies lack some clones; in the studies checked, an unresolved V gene accounts for under half of them, and the cause for the rest is not known. The V and J calls and clone size were taken over from that table, and D and trimming were inferred from the DNA. The sample table shows fewer than 400,000 clones, and approximately 86% are seen once. More than 1.5% of the sample lies in the top ten.

This receptor was obtained from a person aged 18-60 years who received the Ad26.COV2.S COVID-19 vaccine or a placebo. The sequencing used peripheral blood, collected in a trial of Ad26.COV2.S vaccine versus placebo. The chain employs TRBV6-2 or TRBV6-3 and TRBJ1-2; the D gene lacks a confident call. At the DNA level, the sequence is TGTGCCAGCAGTTACTCGAGAAGTTATGGCTACACCTTC. Its coded protein is CASSYSRSYGYTF.